This T cell receptor beta chain was recorded in a study of shared clonotypes between healthy human individuals. The study, taken as a whole, reports: Some naive CD4 clonotypes, roughly 4.7%, turned up in common across several donors. With few donors, the genetic and exposure-history diversity represented was limited. Memory subsets had estimated richness that was generally smaller than that of naive subsets.

The count of this clone is one. The antigen remains undetermined. This CDR3 is 17 amino acids long. The germline CDR1 and CDR2 sequences are SEHNR and FQNEAQ (reference sequence). The ends lost 0 bases at V and 5 bases at J; junction bases unmatched: 11. As processed by the authors: Junction-only immunoSEQ sequences carried no quality scores, so filtering differed. The assay was immunoSEQ multiplex PCR, and TCRdb's table has in-frame clones only and misses some. V and J calls and clone size are as listed in that table; D and trimming were resolved from the DNA. The repertoire includes about 680,000 clones, about 90% of them detected once, and 24% sits in the top ten. Naive-designated CD8 cells lacked CD45RO, were positively enriched for CCR7, and omitted terminally differentiated effector memory CD45RA+ cells.

The TCR originated in a man in his thirties or forties in good health. The chain employs TRBV7-9 and TRBJ1-2, with 8 bases identical to TRBD1. The sequenced sample consisted of naive CD8+ T cells sorted from blood. The CDR3 loop reads CASSLAGGQGPRYGYTF. The CDR3, as DNA: TGTGCCAGCAGCTTAGCGGGCGGACAGGGACCTAGGTATGGCTACACCTTC. Full variable domain (remainder filled in from reference TRBV7-9 and TRBJ1-2): DTGVSQNPRHKITKRGQNVTFRCDPISEHNRLYWYRQTLGQGPEFLTYFQNEAQLEKSRLLSDRFSAERPKGSFSTLEIQRTEQGDSAMYLCASSLAGGQGPRYGYTFGSGTRLTVV.